A selection of T cell receptor beta chains follows, all from one sample in a study of T cell responses to AZD1222 COVID-19 vaccine. The assay was immunoSEQ multiplex PCR, and TCRdb's table has in-frame clones only and misses some. The data contain 140,000 to 150,000 clones, approximately 94% of them singletons. This specimen was peripheral blood, taken on day 0 of AZD1222 vaccination. Receptor source: an adult in good health. CDR3s include the opening cysteine and the closing phenylalanine or tryptophan. D genes are given only for firm matches. A clone size is listed for some rows: how often the clone was seen (once, few, many), or a class if it is expanded.

>TRBJ1-2|TRBV27|NA|14|NA
TGTGCCAGCAGTTTAATGCACCCTAACTATGGCTACACCTTC
CASSLMHPNYGYTF
>TRBJ2-5|TRBV25-1|TRBD1|15|few
TGTGCCAGCAGTATCTATACGGACAGGCAAGAGACCCAGTACTTC
CASSIYTDRQETQYF
>TRBJ1-3|TRBV28|TRBD1|15|NA
TGTGCCAGCAGTTTAGGGGACAGGCCGAGAGACACCATATATTTT
CASSLGDRPRDTIYF
>TRBJ1-2|TRBV6-4|TRBD1|15|NA
TGTGCCAGCAGTGACTCGAGACAGGGGGCAGACAACCGATACTTC
CASSDSRQGADNRYF
>TRBJ1-2|TRBV5-1|NA|17|NA
TGCGCCAGCAGCCCTAGGGAAACAGACGGCCTATTAAATGGCTACACCTTC
CASSPRETDGLLNGYTF
>TRBJ1-4|TRBV6-2/TRBV6-3|NA|12|NA
TGTGCCAGCAGTCCCGGGACTTTAAGACTGTTTTTT
CASSPGTLRLFF
>TRBJ2-2|TRBV6-5|TRBD1|16|NA
TGTGCCAGCAGTTCCCTCGACAGGGTCGACACCGGGGAGCTGTTTTTT
CASSSLDRVDTGELFF
>TRBJ1-2|TRBV5-1|TRBD1|17|few
TGCGCCAGCAGCTCGTATCGGGACAGATCCTTTAACTATGGCTACACCTTC
CASSSYRDRSFNYGYTF
>TRBJ1-1|TRBV4-2|TRBD1|13|once
TGTGCCAGCAGCCCGGACAGGGCAACTGAAGCTTTCTTT
CASSPDRATEAFF
>TRBJ1-6|TRBV10-3|TRBD1|14|NA
TGTGCCATCAGGGGGGACAGAACAAATTCACCCCTCCACTTT
CAIRGDRTNSPLHF
>TRBJ2-3|TRBV7-9|TRBD2|15|NA
TGTGCCAGCAGCCCTCGGGGGGACTTCACAGATACGCAGTATTTT
CASSPRGDFTDTQYF
>TRBJ1-4|TRBV5-1|TRBD1|18|NA
TGCGCCAGCAGCTCATACCCCACAGGGACAGCAACTAATGAAAAACTGTTTTTT
CASSSYPTGTATNEKLFF
>TRBJ1-4|TRBV29-1|NA|13|NA
TGCAGCGTTAAGCGCGGAACTAATGAAAAACTGTTTTTT
CSVKRGTNEKLFF
>TRBJ2-3|TRBV6-1|TRBD2|16|NA
TGTGCCAGCAGTGAAGAACTAGCGGGGGGACAGGATACGCAGTATTTT
CASSEELAGGQDTQYF
>TRBJ2-3|TRBV7-2|TRBD2|15|NA
TGTGCCAGCAGTGGGACTAGCGGTAGCACAGATACGCAGTATTTT
CASSGTSGSTDTQYF
>TRBJ1-1|TRBV5-6|NA|15|once
TGTGCCAGCAGCTTGGAAGGACAGAAAAACACTGAAGCTTTCTTT
CASSLEGQKNTEAFF
>TRBJ1-6|TRBV27|TRBD1|15|NA
TGTGCCACTGGGATGCATAGGGGGCGAAGTTCACCCCTCCACTTT
CATGMHRGRSSPLHF
>TRBJ1-1|TRBV30|TRBD1|15|NA
TGTGCCCTTGGACAGGGGCAGGTACGTTACACTGAAGCTTTCTTT
CALGQGQVRYTEAFF
>TRBJ2-3|TRBV7-3|TRBD1|17|NA
TGTGCCAGCAGCTTAACGGCCAGGGGGCAAGTCAGAGATACGCAGTATTTT
CASSLTARGQVRDTQYF
>TRBJ2-5|TRBV6-5|TRBD1|15|NA
TGTGCCAGCAGTCCCCGGGACAGGGGGAGAGAGACCCAGTACTTC
CASSPRDRGRETQYF
>TRBJ1-4|TRBV5-1|NA|14|NA
TGCGCCAGCAGCTTGGGGGCCCTGGGAGAAAAACTGTTTTTT
CASSLGALGEKLFF
>TRBJ1-3|TRBV7-6|NA|18|NA
TGTGCCAGCAGCTTTACCGGGTGGGGCACAAACTCTGGAAACACCATATATTTT
CASSFTGWGTNSGNTIYF
>TRBJ2-7|TRBV5-1|NA|13|NA
TGCGCCAGCAGCTTGACTAGTGTATACGAGCAGTACTTC
CASSLTSVYEQYF
>TRBJ1-3|TRBV5-4|TRBD1|16|NA
TGTGCCAGCCGAGGTCCCGAGGGGGCGAGTGGAAACACCATATATTTT
CASRGPEGASGNTIYF
>TRBJ1-2|TRBV5-1|NA|14|NA
TGCGCCAGCAGCTTGGGACAGGAGGGCTATGGCTACACCTTC
CASSLGQEGYGYTF
>TRBJ2-2|TRBV9|NA|17|NA
TGTGCCAGCAGCGTACTCCCCTCCGGGCCCCGGTCGGGGGAGCTGTTTTTT
CASSVLPSGPRSGELFF
>TRBJ1-2|TRBV5-1|NA|15|NA
TGCGCCAGCAGCTTGGGGGTCGTTTCTAACTATGGCTACACCTTC
CASSLGVVSNYGYTF
>TRBJ2-3|TRBV5-1|NA|14|NA
TGCGCCAGTGTGGAGGGGGGCCGCACAGATACGCAGTATTTT
CASVEGGRTDTQYF
>TRBJ2-1|TRBV27|TRBD2|13|NA
TGTGCCAGCAGTTCGGGGGGGCTGAATGAGCAGTTCTTC
CASSSGGLNEQFF
>TRBJ1-4|TRBV18|NA|16|NA
TGTGCCAGCTCACCGGGGAGGGGTGCAACTAATGAAAAACTGTTTTTT
CASSPGRGATNEKLFF
>TRBJ2-1|TRBV6-6|NA|13|NA
TGTGCCAGCAGTAAGGGGGAGGTCAATGAGCAGTTCTTC
CASSKGEVNEQFF
>TRBJ2-7|TRBV5-5|TRBD2|16|NA
TGTGCCAGCAGCTTTCTGAGCGGGGGGCCCTCCTACGAGCAGTACTTC
CASSFLSGGPSYEQYF
>TRBJ1-1|TRBV18|TRBD1|17|few
TGTGCCAGCTCACCACCGAACAGGGGGAGTGGGAAGGCTGAAGCTTTCTTT
CASSPPNRGSGKAEAFF
>TRBJ2-1|TRBV10-3|NA|16|NA
TGTGCCATCAGTGAGTCGGCTACGCGGGGCGACAATGAGCAGTTCTTC
CAISESATRGDNEQFF
>TRBJ2-5|TRBV27|TRBD2|18|NA
TGTGCCAGCAGTCCATTGGGACTAGCGGGAGTTTTTAGAGAGACCCAGTACTTC
CASSPLGLAGVFRETQYF
>TRBJ2-2|TRBV5-1|NA|15|NA
TGCGCCAGCAGCTTAATCGCAGTAAACACCGGGGAGCTGTTTTTT
CASSLIAVNTGELFF
>TRBJ2-5|TRBV18|TRBD1|14|NA
TGTGCCAGCTCACCTACGACAGGGGAGGAGACCCAGTACTTC
CASSPTTGEETQYF
>TRBJ2-7|TRBV27|TRBD1|16|NA
TGTGCCAGCAGTTTGGGCATCGGGACAGGGATCTTCGAGCAGTACTTC
CASSLGIGTGIFEQYF
>TRBJ1-1|TRBV9|TRBD1|15|NA
TGTGCCAGCAGCGCCGGGACAGTACGAAACACTGAAGCTTTCTTT
CASSAGTVRNTEAFF
>TRBJ1-5|TRBV5-4|TRBD1|14|NA
TGTGCCAGCAGCTTAGGGACAGACAATCAGCCCCAGCATTTT
CASSLGTDNQPQHF
>TRBJ1-1|TRBV9|NA|13|NA
TGTGCCAGCAGCGTAGCATCGGCAGCTGAAGCTTTCTTT
CASSVASAAEAFF
>TRBJ2-2|TRBV10-1|TRBD2|13|NA
TGCGCCAGCAGTGCCGGGGGGGCCGGGGAGCTGTTTTTT
CASSAGGAGELFF
>TRBJ2-7|TRBV5-1|TRBD1|14|NA
TGCGCCAGCAGCTTAAACAGGGGGCCCTACGAGCAGTACTTC
CASSLNRGPYEQYF
>TRBJ2-7|TRBV6-1|NA|15|NA
TGTGCCAGCAGTGAAGGGGGAAGTCTGGTGTACGAGCAGTACTTC
CASSEGGSLVYEQYF
>TRBJ2-5|TRBV10-3|NA|13|NA
TGTGCCATCAGTGACAGGTTTCAAGAGACCCAGTACTTC
CAISDRFQETQYF
>TRBJ2-1|TRBV18|NA|13|NA
TGTGCCAGCTCACCGGTAAGGACCAATGAGCAGTTCTTC
CASSPVRTNEQFF
>TRBJ2-3|TRBV27|TRBD2|15|once
TGTGCCAGCCGGAGACTAGCGGCGGGCACAGATACGCAGTATTTT
CASRRLAAGTDTQYF
>TRBJ2-3|TRBV2|NA|14|NA
TGTGCCAGCAGCTTACAGGGGAGGGGAGATACGCAGTATTTT
CASSLQGRGDTQYF
>TRBJ1-1|TRBV2|TRBD1|17|NA
TGTGCCAGCAGACCCACAGGGGGAAAATTCATGAACACTGAAGCTTTCTTT
CASRPTGGKFMNTEAFF
>TRBJ1-5|TRBV2|NA|14|NA
TGTGCCAGCAGTGAGAACAGGGATAATCAGCCCCAGCATTTT
CASSENRDNQPQHF
>TRBJ2-1|TRBV7-3|NA|15|NA
TGTGCCAGCAGCTTAAGACTAGATCCCTTCAATGAGCAGTTCTTC
CASSLRLDPFNEQFF
>TRBJ1-2|TRBV19|NA|17|once
TGTGCCAGTAGTACCCCCGGGGTTCAACAGGGAGGATATGGCTACACCTTC
CASSTPGVQQGGYGYTF
>TRBJ1-2|TRBV5-1|TRBD1|16|NA
TGCGCCAGCAGCTTCTTAGGCAGGGGGCGCGTCGGTGGCTACACCTTC
CASSFLGRGRVGGYTF
>TRBJ2-3|TRBV4-2|NA|15|few
TGTGCCAGCAGCCAAGACTGGGGGGGCTTAGATACGCAGTATTTT
CASSQDWGGLDTQYF
>TRBJ1-2|TRBV11-2|NA|13|NA
TGTGCCAGCAGCTACACAGGGCACTATGGCTACACCTTC
CASSYTGHYGYTF